One sample yielded the 21 T cell receptor beta chains listed below, sequenced in a study of shared clonotypes between healthy human individuals. Generated by immunoSEQ multiplex PCR, the TCRdb table keeps only in-frame clones and is missing some. This table holds about 1.5 million clones, 95% to 99% found once. The sequenced sample consisted of naive CD4+ T cells sorted from blood. This sample's subset: CD45RA+ positively selected. All receptors derive from a man aged 25-45 years in good health.

This clone has only one observation. This rearrangement joins TRBV2 to TRBJ1-5, with D perhaps matching TRBD1 (5 bases). The CDR3 has 13 residues. The V and J ends lost 4 bases and 7 bases respectively, with 11 bases between them. CDR1 and CDR2 (germline): SNHLY, FYNNEI. The CDR3 DNA reads TGTGCCAGCAGTGGTGGGGCTCGGCAGCCCCAGCATTTT. Amino acids: CASSGGARQPQHF.

The V gene is TRBV10-2, the J gene TRBJ2-1, with TRBD2 matching 9 bases. CDR1 WSHSY and CDR2 SAAADI come from the germline V gene. J lost 3 bases, V lost 4 bases, and 4 bases had no gene match. The CDR3 contains 15 residues. The CDR3 DNA follows: TGCGCCAGCAGTGTTTTAGCGGGAGTCTACAATGAGCAGTTCTTC. It is translated as CASSVLAGVYNEQFF.

V and J are TRBV10-2 and TRBJ2-2; D call uncertain. The CDR3 is made up of 13 amino acids. V was shortened by 8 bases and J by 3 bases, with 10 bases between the two germline ends. Germline V gene lookup returns CDR1 WSHSY and CDR2 SAAADI. The CDR3 spells CASRDFHTGELFF. Here the CDR3 DNA reads TGCGCCAGCCGAGACTTCCACACCGGGGAGCTGTTTTTT.

This chain uses TRBV15 with TRBJ2-7, with 8 bases lining up with TRBD2. Germline V gene data show CDR1 as LNHNV and CDR2 as YYDKDF (reference sequence). Trimming at V came to 5 bases and at J to 3 bases, leaving 6 bases not matched to a gene. CDR3 length equals 14 residues. CDR3 amino acids: CATSLGLVDYEQYF. The CDR3 DNA follows: TGTGCCACCAGCTTGGGACTAGTGGACTACGAGCAGTACTTC.

The rearrangement links TRBV27 to TRBJ1-1; TRBD1 aligns across 9 bases. Germline loops: CDR1 MNHEY, CDR2 SMNVEV (reference sequence). This CDR3 region has 16 residues. V trimming: 3 bases; J trimming: 4 bases; junction bases outside the gene matches: 9. The CDR3 is CASSFSSTGGPTEAFF. The CDR3 DNA follows: TGTGCCAGCAGTTTTTCTTCCACAGGGGGCCCCACTGAAGCTTTCTTT.

This chain links TRBV18 with TRBJ2-2; unclear D gene. The ends were cut back, 3 bases at V and 8 bases at J, with 13 bases in the middle. This CDR3 is built from 14 residues. CDR1 and CDR2 (germline): KGHSH, LQKENI. The CDR3 DNA reads TGTGCCAGCTCACCCCTAACACCGACTGGGGAGCTGTTTTTT. It codes for CASSPLTPTGELFF.

The chain links TRBV5-1 to TRBJ2-1; possible D gene TRBD2, 5 bases. The germline CDR1 and CDR2 sequences are SGHRS and YFSETQ. The CDR3 consists of 15 residues. V lost 8 bases, J lost 8 bases, and 23 bases lay in between. CDR3 nucleotides: TGCGCCAGTTCCCTCCGGGCGGGCTTATGGTATGAGCAGTTCTTC. This translates into CASSLRAGLWYEQFF.

The genes are TRBV5-1 and TRBJ2-2; D remains ambiguous. The germline V and J ends were trimmed by 0 bases and 5 bases, with 11 bases remaining between them. The CDR3 totals 15 residues. Germline CDR1 SGHRS, CDR2 YFSETQ. CDR3 amino acids: CASSLEWGRTGELFF. In nucleotides, the CDR3 is TGCGCCAGCAGCTTGGAATGGGGTCGAACCGGGGAGCTGTTTTTT.

The chain combines TRBV28 with TRBJ2-4; D is possibly TRBD1 (6 bases). Trimming cost V 8 bases and J 4 bases, with 9 bases left between them. Germline CDR1 MDHEN, CDR2 SYDVKM. There are 12 residues in the CDR3. The CDR3 spells CASGTRKNIQYF. In DNA form, the CDR3 reads TGTGCCAGCGGGACACGGAAAAACATTCAGTACTTC. Using reference TRBV28 and TRBJ2-4 for the parts outside the CDR3, the full variable domain is DVKVTQSSRYLVKRTGEKVFLECVQDMDHENMFWYRQDPGLGLRLIYFSYDVKMKEKGDIPEGYSVSREKKERFSLILESASTNQTSMYLCASGTRKNIQYFGAGTRLSVL.

A word on this clone: This sample also contains other DNA sequences that code for the same CDR3. The gene calls are TRBV5-6 and TRBJ1-5; a weak D match, TRBD1 (6 bases). This CDR3 has 16 amino acids. The ends were cut back, 4 bases at V and 2 bases at J, with 16 bases in the middle. The germline V gene has CDR1 SGHDT and CDR2 YYEEEE. The chain's CDR3 is CASSLASGGGNQPQHF. For the CDR3, the DNA is TGTGCCAGCAGCCTTGCGTCTGGGGGCGGCAATCAGCCCCAGCATTTT.

V is TRBV5-6 and J is TRBJ2-5; the match to TRBD2 covers 12 bases. Germline V gene sequence: CDR1 SGHDT, CDR2 YYEEEE. The length of the CDR3 is 15 residues. V lost 4 bases to trimming and J lost 5 bases; unmatched junction nucleotides: 6. CDR3 loop: CASSILAGGPETQYF. Here the CDR3 DNA reads TGTGCCAGCAGCATCCTAGCGGGAGGGCCGGAGACCCAGTACTTC.

The chain is built from TRBV5-1 and TRBJ1-4; maybe TRBD1 (5 bases). CDR1 and CDR2 (germline): SGHRS, YFSETQ. V lost 4 bases to trimming and J lost 8 bases, with 15 bases between them. The CDR3 loop spans 14 amino acids. The CDR3 DNA follows: TGCGCCAGCAGCGAGGGGACGATGGGGGAAAAACTGTTTTTT. It translates to CASSEGTMGEKLFF.

The rearrangement links TRBV7-6 to TRBJ1-1, with no clear D. The CDR3 totals 16 residues. Trimming took 5 bases from V and 0 from J, leaving 16 bases between them. Germline CDR1 is SGHVS and CDR2 is FNYEAQ. As DNA, the CDR3 is TGTGCCAGCAGCCAAGAGGGCACTCGGATGAACACTGAAGCTTTCTTT. Protein: CASSQEGTRMNTEAFF.

This sequence joins TRBV27 and TRBJ2-2; 10 bases agree with TRBD1. CDR3 length: 15 residues. V dropped 5 bases and J dropped 5; count of bases not matched to a gene: 5. CDR1 MNHEY and CDR2 SMNVEV come from the germline V gene (reference sequence). The DNA for the CDR3 is TGTGCCAGCAGTCGACAGGGGGCTTATACCGGGGAGCTGTTTTTT. This sequence encodes CASSRQGAYTGELFF.

V gene TRBV4-3 combines with J gene TRBJ2-4; TRBD2 matches at 9 bases. V gave up 2 bases and J gave up 7 bases; unmatched junction bases: 12. The length of the CDR3 is 17 residues. Germline V gene lookup returns CDR1 LGHNA and CDR2 YSLEER. CDR3 in amino acids: CASSQTVQGLAFNIQYF. Written as DNA, the CDR3 is TGCGCCAGCAGCCAAACGGTCCAAGGACTAGCGTTTAACATTCAGTACTTC.

A remark on this clone: The same CDR3 is also encoded by other DNA sequences in this sample. The chain recombines TRBV18 with TRBJ2-1, with D possibly TRBD1 on 7 matching bases. The germline CDR1 and CDR2 sequences are KGHSH and LQKENI. Trimming pared 0 bases from V and 1 base from J, leaving 10 bases between. This CDR3 is 16 amino acids long. The CDR3: CASSPPAGGSYNEQFF. The CDR3 region has the DNA TGTGCCAGCTCACCACCGGCAGGGGGGTCCTACAATGAGCAGTTCTTC.

J is TRBJ2-2 and V is TRBV5-4, with 8 bases lining up with TRBD1. This CDR3 has 15 residues. Germline CDR1 reads SGHNT; CDR2 reads YYREEE (reference sequence). The ends lost 4 bases at V and 7 bases at J; junction bases unmatched: 9. CDR3 nucleotide sequence: TGTGCCAGCAGCGACCAGGACAGGGACGGCGGGGAGCTGTTTTTT. Its translation is CASSDQDRDGGELFF.

Concerning this clone: Other DNA sequences within the sample encode an identical CDR3. The J gene is TRBJ2-2, the V gene TRBV27; no clear D gene. Germline V gene sequence: CDR1 MNHEY, CDR2 SMNVEV (reference sequence). This CDR3 comprises 12 residues. The ends were cut back, 6 bases at V and 4 bases at J, with 6 bases in the middle. In DNA form, the CDR3 reads TGTGCCAGCAGCCGCCTCACCGGGGAGCTGTTTTTT. Its translation is CASSRLTGELFF.

The rearrangement joins TRBV18 to TRBJ1-2; no clear D gene. The CDR3 spans 13 residues. Deletions cut 0 bases from V and 8 bases from J, with 10 bases between. Looked up from germline, CDR1 is KGHSH and CDR2 is LQKENI. This CDR3 is CASSPPSASGYTF. DNA of the CDR3: TGTGCCAGCTCACCACCGTCTGCGTCCGGCTACACCTTC.

This sequence joins TRBV28 and TRBJ1-5; the match to TRBD1 covers 8 bases. V lost 8 bases and J lost 4; bases outside the gene matches: 16. The germline V gene encodes CDR1 MDHEN and CDR2 SYDVKM. The CDR3 runs 17 residues. The CDR3 spells CASGPFQGARKNQPQHF. The DNA for the CDR3 is TGTGCCAGCGGGCCCTTTCAGGGGGCAAGGAAAAATCAGCCCCAGCATTTT. The whole variable domain, filled in from reference TRBV28 and TRBJ1-5, reads DVKVTQSSRYLVKRTGEKVFLECVQDMDHENMFWYRQDPGLGLRLIYFSYDVKMKEKGDIPEGYSVSREKKERFSLILESASTNQTSMYLCASGPFQGARKNQPQHFGDGTRLSIL.

The chain uses TRBV5-1 and TRBJ2-7; 7 nucleotides line up with TRBD2. The CDR3 consists of 14 residues. Trimming removed 4 bases from V and 3 bases from J; junction bases left unmatched: 7. CDR1 and CDR2 (germline): SGHRS, YFSETQ. The CDR3 DNA is TGCGCCAGCAGCCTGGGGGGGTGGAACTACGAGCAGTACTTC. Translated: CASSLGGWNYEQYF.